A selection of T cell receptor beta chains follows, all from one sample in a study of shared clonotypes between healthy human individuals. Produced via immunoSEQ multiplex PCR; TCRdb's table is partial and in-frame only. The table has approximately 1.5 million clones, approximately 98.5% seen once. Input material: naive CD4+ T cells sorted from blood. These receptor sequences come from a man aged 25 to 40 in good health. Both conserved end residues are part of each CDR3. A D gene is named only where the DNA matches it firmly. The size of a clone is reported for some rows only, either as once, few or many, or as a class for expanded clones.

D,J,size,V,CDR3,DNA
TRBD1,TRBJ2-3,-,TRBV14,CASSRLRTGRFRADTQYF,TGTGCCAGCAGCCGCTTGAGGACAGGGAGGTTTCGCGCAGATACGCAGTATTTT
-,TRBJ2-3,-,TRBV20-1,CSARVGEAQYF,TGCAGTGCTAGGGTCGGCGAAGCGCAGTATTTT
TRBD2,TRBJ2-7,once,TRBV11-2,CASSAGLAASSYEQYF,TGTGCCAGCAGCGCTGGCCTAGCGGCGAGCTCCTACGAGCAGTACTTC
-,TRBJ2-1,-,TRBV5-4,CASSLGSGSYNEQFF,TGTGCCAGCAGCTTGGGAAGCGGGTCATACAATGAGCAGTTCTTC
TRBD2,TRBJ2-1,-,TRBV5-1,CASSSAQTSGTYNEQFF,TGCGCCAGCAGCTCAGCCCAGACTAGCGGCACCTACAATGAGCAGTTCTTC
-,TRBJ2-4,-,TRBV6-5,CASRTGGRNIQYF,TGTGCCAGCAGAACAGGCGGTCGGAACATTCAGTACTTC
TRBD1,TRBJ2-7,-,TRBV15,CATSTDRGAYEQYF,TGTGCCACCAGCACGGACAGGGGGGCCTACGAGCAGTACTTC
TRBD2,TRBJ2-1,-,TRBV28,CASSSRLADYNEQFF,TGTGCCAGCAGTTCACGACTAGCGGACTACAATGAGCAGTTCTTC
-,TRBJ1-1,-,TRBV7-9,CASSWANTEAFF,TGTGCCAGCAGCTGGGCGAACACTGAAGCTTTCTTT
-,TRBJ2-3,-,TRBV15,CATSRLPPGLQRPFRRSDTQYF,TGTGCCACCAGCAGACTTCCCCCCGGTCTCCAAAGACCGTTCCGTCGGTCAGATACGCAGTATTTT
-,TRBJ1-5,-,TRBV11-2,CASSLSGGNQPQHF,TGTGCCAGCAGCTTGTCAGGGGGCAATCAGCCCCAGCATTTT
-,TRBJ1-5,-,TRBV6-1,CASRDSRNQPQHF,TGTGCCAGCAGGGACTCTCGCAATCAGCCCCAGCATTTT
-,TRBJ2-2,-,TRBV6-4,CASRGGSGELFF,TGTGCCAGCAGGGGGGGATCCGGGGAGCTGTTTTTT
TRBD1,TRBJ1-2,-,TRBV10-3,CAISEVQGQGASGYTF,TGTGCCATCAGTGAGGTCCAAGGACAGGGGGCGTCTGGCTACACCTTC
-,TRBJ2-7,-,TRBV27,CASSLSVSGSAYEQYF,TGTGCCAGCAGTTTATCGGTTAGCGGTTCTGCCTACGAGCAGTACTTC
TRBD1,TRBJ1-2,-,TRBV9,CASSPWTGAGVGYTF,TGTGCCAGCAGCCCCTGGACAGGCGCTGGGGTTGGCTACACCTTC
TRBD1,TRBJ2-7,-,TRBV5-1,CASRPQPGQSSYEQYF,TGCGCCAGCAGACCTCAACCGGGACAGAGCTCCTACGAGCAGTACTTC
TRBD1,TRBJ1-4,-,TRBV5-4,CASSWGQSTEKLFF,TGTGCCAGCAGCTGGGGACAGAGTACTGAAAAACTGTTTTTT
-,TRBJ2-2,-,TRBV5-1,CASSMTGKNTGELFF,TGCGCCAGCAGCATGACAGGAAAAAACACCGGGGAGCTGTTTTTT
-,TRBJ2-7,-,TRBV27,CASSQQGIYDEQYF,TGTGCCAGCAGTCAGCAGGGGATTTACGACGAGCAGTACTTC
TRBD2,TRBJ2-7,-,TRBV6-6,CASSTYHGLAGEQYF,TGTGCCAGCAGTACTTACCACGGACTAGCTGGAGAGCAGTACTTC
-,TRBJ2-6,-,TRBV5-1,CASSLWGGAGANVLTF,TGCGCCAGCAGCTTGTGGGGTGGAGCTGGGGCCAACGTCCTGACTTTC
TRBD2,TRBJ2-1,-,TRBV7-9,CASSLGALAGGYNEQFF,TGTGCCAGCAGCTTAGGAGCTCTAGCGGGAGGATACAATGAGCAGTTCTTC
-,TRBJ1-4,-,TRBV7-9,CASERDATNEKLFF,TGTGCCAGCGAACGGGATGCAACTAATGAAAAACTGTTTTTT
TRBD1,TRBJ2-7,-,TRBV9,CASSPRGQVPYEQYF,TGTGCCAGCAGCCCACGGGGACAGGTCCCCTACGAGCAGTACTTC
-,TRBJ2-2,-,TRBV18,CASSPRIPGELFF,TGTGCCAGCTCACCCAGGATCCCCGGGGAGCTGTTTTTT
-,TRBJ2-1,-,TRBV5-1,CASSSTDSFGEQFF,TGCGCCAGCAGCTCTACCGACAGTTTTGGTGAGCAGTTCTTC
-,TRBJ2-3,-,TRBV6-1,CASKGVTDTQYF,TGTGCCAGCAAGGGGGTTACAGATACGCAGTATTTT
TRBD2,TRBJ2-1,-,TRBV5-1,CASREGSYNEQFF,TGCGCCAGCCGGGAGGGGTCCTACAATGAGCAGTTCTTC
-,TRBJ1-1,-,TRBV10-1,CASSVERETEAFF,TGCGCCAGCAGTGTAGAGAGGGAGACTGAAGCTTTCTTT
-,TRBJ2-3,-,TRBV5-4,CASSFKGTDTQYF,TGTGCCAGCAGTTTCAAAGGCACAGATACGCAGTATTTT
-,TRBJ2-3,-,TRBV7-2,CASSSAVRWDTQYF,TGTGCCAGCAGCTCCGCGGTGAGGTGGGATACGCAGTATTTT
-,TRBJ1-5,-,TRBV15,CATSNRYQPQHF,TGTGCCACCAGCAACCGATATCAGCCCCAGCATTTT
-,TRBJ2-7,-,TRBV2,CASKGTPSYEQYF,TGTGCCAGCAAAGGGACACCCTCCTACGAGCAGTACTTC
-,TRBJ2-4,-,TRBV18,CASSPWAGKAVAKNIQYF,TGTGCCAGCTCACCCTGGGCAGGAAAAGCTGTAGCCAAAAACATTCAGTACTTC
-,TRBJ2-1,-,TRBV7-9,CASSPRARGSYNEQFF,TGTGCCAGCAGCCCCCGCGCCAGGGGCTCCTACAATGAGCAGTTCTTC
-,TRBJ2-7,-,TRBV11-2,CASSFYRGRVPYEQYF,TGTGCCAGCAGCTTCTACAGGGGGAGGGTCCCCTACGAGCAGTACTTC
-,TRBJ1-1,-,TRBV5-6,CASSIDTWNTEAFF,TGTGCCAGCAGCATCGACACGTGGAACACTGAAGCTTTCTTT
-,TRBJ2-5,-,TRBV28,CASSLGQQETQYF,TGTGCCAGCAGTTTAGGTCAGCAAGAGACCCAGTACTTC
-,TRBJ2-1,-,TRBV6-1,CASSPRLVNEQFF,TGTGCCAGCAGCCCAAGACTAGTAAATGAGCAGTTCTTC
-,TRBJ2-3,-,TRBV7-9,CASSARRADTQYF,TGTGCCAGCAGTGCTAGGCGGGCAGATACGCAGTATTTT
TRBD1,TRBJ2-3,-,TRBV7-3,CASSLGQGSTDTQYF,TGTGCCAGCAGCTTGGGACAGGGGAGCACAGATACGCAGTATTTT
-,TRBJ1-5,-,TRBV19,CASRMGEGRNQPQHF,TGTGCCAGTAGGATGGGCGAGGGTCGCAATCAGCCCCAGCATTTT
-,TRBJ2-7,-,TRBV6-6,CASRETDRWDEQYF,TGTGCCAGCAGAGAAACGGACCGTTGGGACGAGCAGTACTTC
-,TRBJ2-5,-,TRBV9,CASSGGGSVWASAQETQYF,TGTGCCAGCAGCGGAGGGGGGTCGGTGTGGGCTAGCGCACAAGAGACCCAGTACTTC
-,TRBJ2-1,-,TRBV7-3,CASSYPSGTSTLFF,TGTGCCAGCAGCTACCCCTCCGGGACATCGACGCTGTTCTTC
-,TRBJ1-3,-,TRBV7-9,CASSLLGTAGNTIYF,TGTGCCAGCAGCTTACTCGGGACGGCAGGAAACACCATATATTTT
-,TRBJ2-1,-,TRBV7-9,CASSDPPSLPYNEQFF,TGTGCCAGCAGCGACCCTCCCAGTTTACCCTACAATGAGCAGTTCTTC
-,TRBJ2-1,-,TRBV5-1,CASSFIAVSSYNEQFF,TGCGCCAGCAGCTTCATAGCGGTAAGCTCCTACAATGAGCAGTTCTTC